These 27 T cell receptor beta chains were sequenced from one sample in a study of spatial heterogeneity in lung cancer. Findings and limits, study-wide: Tumor mutation count correlated with how many alpha and beta TCRs expanded intratumorally.

Each CDR3 protein gets one entry after TCRdb re-called the 5' RACE reads with MiXCR. In the table there are around 4,800 distinct CDR3 sequences, around 12% of which are singletons. Sample time point: sample taken at primary tumor resection. Antigens for these TCRs are unknown. The source material was lung tumor tissue, sampled at surgery. These receptors all come from a male donor with early-stage non-small cell lung cancer.

This clonotype ranks as medium-sized. This beta chain is an unintended read in a library built for alpha chains; its size means little. The chain employs TRBV5-5 and TRBJ2-7; no clear D. Per germline, CDR1 SGHKS and CDR2 YYEKEE (reference sequence). CDR3 length: 15 amino acids. Trimming stripped 0 bases from V and 2 bases from J, with 12 bases between. The CDR3 DNA follows: TGTGCCAGCAGCTTGGAACGGATCCTAACCTACGAGCAGTACTTC. It is translated as CASSLERILTYEQYF. The full variable domain, rest sourced from reference TRBV5-5 and TRBJ2-7, is DAGVTQSPTHLIKTRGQQVTLRCSPISGHKSVSWYQQVLGQGPQFIFQYYEKEERGRGNFPDRFSARQFPNYSSELNVNALLLGDSALYLCASSLERILTYEQYFGPGTRLTVT.

In this sample, this clonotype is large (0.1 to 1%). A library prepared for alpha chains yielded this beta chain as an off-target read; its size is of little meaning. J is TRBJ2-7 and V is TRBV29-1; D is ambiguous. The germline V gene has CDR1 SQVTM and CDR2 ANQGSEA. Trimming cost V 4 bases and J 3 bases, with 13 bases left between them. The CDR3 contains 13 residues. CDR3 region: CSVVLLSGYEQYF. The CDR3 nucleotides are TGCAGCGTTGTCCTGTTAAGTGGCTACGAGCAGTACTTC.

This clonotype is medium-sized in the sample. This beta chain turned up in a library designed for alpha chains; as an off-target read, its abundance says little. J is TRBJ2-5 and V is TRBV11-2; no clear D gene. Trimming took off 5 bases at V and 0 bases at J, with 10 bases between the two ends. Germline CDR1 is SGHAT and CDR2 is FQNNGV. This CDR3 is built from 14 residues. The DNA for the CDR3 is TGTGCCAGCAGCCTTAGAGGCTACCAAGAGACCCAGTACTTC. This sequence encodes CASSLRGYQETQYF.

This clonotype has ten or more counts. This beta chain lies outside the target of a library built for alpha chains; its clone size means little. The DNA of the CDR3 is TGTGCCAGCAGTTTATCGCCCCCAAGTGAAGCTTTCTTT. This encodes CASSLSPPSEAFF. The chain combines TRBV28 with TRBJ1-1; D is unresolved. The V end was cut by 1 base, the J end by 7 bases, with 10 bases between. Per the germline V gene, CDR1 is MDHEN and CDR2 is SYDVKM. The CDR3 is 13 residues long.

This clonotype is categorized as medium-sized. Because the library targeted alpha chains, this beta chain is an off-target read whose size means little. CDR3 nucleotides: TGCAGTGCTTCAAGGGGGGGCTCGAATGAGCAGTTCTTC. Residues: CSASRGGSNEQFF. The J gene is TRBJ2-1, the V gene TRBV20-1; possibly TRBD2 for D (7 bases). V was pared by 5 bases and J by 7 bases, with 15 bases between. From germline, CDR1 is DFQATT and CDR2 SNEGSKA (reference sequence). CDR3 length equals 13 residues.

This clonotype was counted at least ten times. A library made for alpha chains picked up this beta chain off target, so its size means little. CDR3 nucleotide sequence: TGTGCCAGCAGCCCCCGACTAGCGGGAGTTAACGAGCAGTACTTC. Amino acid sequence: CASSPRLAGVNEQYF. V is TRBV7-3 and J is TRBJ2-7; TRBD2 matches at 12 bases. Per germline, CDR1 SGHTA and CDR2 FQGTGA. The V and J ends lost 5 bases and 5 bases, in that order; junction bases with no gene match: 7. This CDR3 has 15 residues.

This clonotype was observed at least ten times. Because the library targeted alpha chains, this beta chain is an off-target read whose size means little. J is TRBJ2-2 and V is TRBV6-1; maybe TRBD2 (7 bases). CDR1 and CDR2 (germline): MNHNS, SASEGT. Trimming took off 7 bases at V and 5 bases at J, with 14 bases between the two ends. The CDR3 spans 14 residues. The DNA for the CDR3 is TGTGCCAGCACCATGAGGGGGGGAACCGGGGAGCTGTTTTTT. The encoded protein is CASTMRGGTGELFF.

The sample holds many counts of this clonotype. The size of this beta chain means little, since it is a stray read in a library made for alpha chains. The rearrangement uses TRBV7-9 and TRBJ2-7, with D unclear. The germline V and J ends were trimmed by 5 bases and 3 bases, with 11 bases remaining between them. This CDR3 has 13 residues. Per the germline V gene, CDR1 is SEHNR and CDR2 is FQNEAQ (reference sequence). The CDR3 here is CASSLDGIYEQYF. Written as DNA, the CDR3 is TGTGCCAGCAGCCTCGATGGGATCTACGAGCAGTACTTC. Variable domain in full (rest from reference TRBV7-9 and TRBJ2-7): DTGVSQNPRHKITKRGQNVTFRCDPISEHNRLYWYRQTLGQGPEFLTYFQNEAQLEKSRLLSDRFSAERPKGSFSTLEIQRTEQGDSAMYLCASSLDGIYEQYFGPGTRLTVT.

Turning to this clonotype: In a library made to pick up alpha chains, this beta chain is a stray read with a size that means little. This chain uses TRBV7-2 with TRBJ2-6, with TRBD1 as a possible D gene (5 bases). This CDR3 comprises 15 residues. The ends were cut back, 0 bases at V and 11 bases at J, with 14 bases in the middle. Germline V lookup: CDR1 SGHTA, CDR2 FQGNSA. CDR3 residues: CASSLAQGGVDVLTF. CDR3 sequence (DNA): TGTGCCAGCAGCTTAGCCCAGGGTGGCGTCGACGTCCTGACTTTC.

By its share, this clonotype is medium-sized (0.01 to 0.1%). In a library made to pick up alpha chains, this beta chain is a stray read with a size that means little. This chain uses TRBV28 with TRBJ2-3; TRBD2 matches 9 bases. This CDR3 is built from 15 residues. V lost 6 bases and J lost 2; bases outside the gene matches: 6. Germline V gene lookup returns CDR1 MDHEN and CDR2 SYDVKM. CDR3 in DNA: TGTGCCAGCAGCCGTACTAGCGGGCCCACAGATACGCAGTATTTT. Encoded protein: CASSRTSGPTDTQYF.

As to this clonotype: This beta chain is a stray read from a library made for alpha chains; its abundance is not meaningful. The chain carries TRBV3-1 and TRBJ2-7; D gene unclear. This CDR3 comprises 11 residues. Germline CDR1 reads LGHDT; CDR2 reads YNNKEL (reference sequence). The V gene lost 5 bases and the J gene lost 3 bases, with 5 bases spanning the gap. CDR3 residues: CASSFNYEQYF. In DNA, the CDR3 is TGTGCCAGCAGCTTCAACTACGAGCAGTACTTC.

This clonotype appeared many times. Since it is a stray read in a library aimed at alpha chains, this beta chain has a size that is not meaningful. V gene TRBV6-2 or TRBV6-3 combines with J gene TRBJ2-1; D possibly corresponds to TRBD1 (6 bases). The germline gives CDR1 MNHEY, CDR2 SVGEGT. Between the trimmed V and J ends, which lost 5 bases and 7 bases, there was a span of 21 bases. The CDR3 is 16 residues long. In DNA form, the CDR3 reads TGTGCCAGCAGTCCACACCGGGACAAATATCGTAATGAGCAGTTCTTC. Translated, it gives CASSPHRDKYRNEQFF.

Within the sample, this clonotype is medium-sized. The library was prepared for alpha chains; this beta chain is a stray read, so its frequency means little. This chain uses TRBV4-3 with TRBJ1-5; D is uncertain. Trimming stripped 1 base from V and 0 bases from J, with 4 bases between. The CDR3 sequence is 14 residues long. Germline values: CDR1 LGHNA, CDR2 YSLEER. CDR3 DNA sequence: TGCGCCAGCAGCCAAGCACCTAGCAATCAGCCCCAGCATTTT. This codes for CASSQAPSNQPQHF.

This clonotype has a count of ten or more. Within a library made for alpha chains, this beta chain is off target, and its count is uninformative. The gene calls are TRBV7-6 and TRBJ1-4; D may be TRBD1 (5 bases). This CDR3 is 17 amino acids long. Trimming pared 1 base from V and 4 bases from J, leaving 16 bases between. The germline CDR1 and CDR2 sequences are SGHVS and FNYEAQ. Here the CDR3 reads CASSLEVRQGVNEKLFF. The CDR3 coding sequence is TGTGCCAGCAGCTTAGAAGTTCGGCAGGGCGTTAATGAAAAACTGTTTTTT.

This clonotype has a count of ten or more. This beta chain is an off-target read within a library intended for alpha chains, so its frequency means little. This chain links TRBV10-3 with TRBJ1-1; D gene ambiguous. Per germline, CDR1 ENHRY and CDR2 SYGVKD. V was pared by 4 bases and J by 5 bases, with 11 bases between. The CDR3 is 13 amino acids. CDR3 protein: CAISGSGGTEAFF. The CDR3, as DNA: TGTGCCATCAGTGGTTCAGGCGGGACTGAAGCTTTCTTT.

This clonotype is deemed large (0.1 to 1%). In a library made to pick up alpha chains, this beta chain is a stray read with a size that means little. The rearrangement joins TRBV29-1 to TRBJ1-1; a weak D match, TRBD1 (6 bases). Per the germline V gene, CDR1 is SQVTM and CDR2 is ANQGSEA. The CDR3 covers 14 residues. The V end was cut by 3 bases, the J end by 4 bases, with 15 bases between. The CDR3 reads CSVDLQGAGTEAFF. The CDR3 DNA sequence: TGCAGCGTTGACTTACAGGGCGCAGGCACTGAAGCTTTCTTT.

This clonotype came up many times. Because this beta chain is a stray read in a library intended to capture alpha chains, its abundance should not be given much weight. This chain uses TRBV12-3 or TRBV12-4 with TRBJ1-1, with TRBD1 identical over 7 bases. V trimming: 1 base; J trimming: 4 bases; junction bases outside the gene matches: 3. The CDR3 spans 14 residues. The CDR3 reads CASSLVSGGTEAFF. As DNA, the CDR3 is TGTGCCAGCAGTTTAGTTTCAGGGGGCACTGAAGCTTTCTTT.

This clonotype was counted many times. This beta chain is a stray sequence in a library constructed for alpha chains; its clone size is not meaningful. This sequence joins TRBV4-3 and TRBJ1-1, with D tentatively TRBD1 (5 bases). This CDR3 is 17 amino acids long. Per the germline V gene, CDR1 is LGHNA and CDR2 is YSLEER. Deletions cut 4 bases from V and 1 base from J, with 19 bases between. The CDR3 DNA is TGCGCCAGCAGCCCTAGGGTTGGCGGGACGGCGAACACTGAAGCTTTCTTT. As protein: CASSPRVGGTANTEAFF.

A few counts support this clonotype. Within a library made for alpha chains, this beta chain is off target, and its count is uninformative. The CDR3 protein is CASSEYGGTGSYEQYF. In DNA form, the CDR3 reads TGCGCCAGCAGTGAGTATGGAGGGACAGGATCCTACGAGCAGTACTTC. The chain recombines TRBV10-2 with TRBJ2-7; TRBD1 agrees at 8 bases. CDR1 is WSHSY, CDR2 SAAADI, per germline. V shed 1 base, J shed 1 base, and the junction held 6 bases outside the gene matches. The CDR3 loop spans 16 amino acids.

This clonotype was detected ten times or more. A library prepared for alpha chains yielded this beta chain as an off-target read; its size is of little meaning. The CDR3 DNA is TGCAGTGCTAGACAACAGGGTTATAATTCACCCCTCCACTTT. Translated: CSARQQGYNSPLHF. The chain carries TRBV20-1 and TRBJ1-6; TRBD1 is a possible D gene (6 bases). The CDR3 loop spans 14 amino acids. Germline loops: CDR1 DFQATT, CDR2 SNEGSKA (reference sequence). Trimming stripped 2 bases from V and 4 bases from J, with 9 bases between.

By its share, this clonotype is large. This beta chain is a stray read from a library made for alpha chains; its abundance is not meaningful. The chain has TRBV20-1 and TRBJ2-1; 7 bases align to TRBD2. Germline V lookup: CDR1 DFQATT, CDR2 SNEGSKA (reference sequence). V was clipped by 3 bases and J by 0 bases; unmatched bases: 5. This CDR3 is built from 15 residues. DNA for the CDR3: TGCAGTGCTAGGGTGGGCGGGAGCTCCTACAATGAGCAGTTCTTC. Translated, it gives CSARVGGSSYNEQFF.

This clonotype appeared once. This beta chain slipped into a library made for alpha chains as a stray read, so its size is not meaningful. The rearrangement links TRBV28 to TRBJ2-5; 7 nucleotides agree with TRBD2. Germline assignment: CDR1 MDHEN and CDR2 SYDVKM. The length of the CDR3 is 14 residues. V dropped 6 bases and J dropped 4; count of bases not matched to a gene: 8. The CDR3, as DNA: TGTGCCAGCAGATTCGGGGGGATGGTAGAGACCCAGTACTTC. Amino acid sequence: CASRFGGMVETQYF.

This clonotype is classed as medium-sized. This beta chain lies outside the target of a library built for alpha chains; its clone size means little. The chain links TRBV24-1 to TRBJ2-1, with D uncertain. Trimming pared 9 bases from V and 6 bases from J, leaving 17 bases between. CDR1 and CDR2 from the germline V gene are KGHDR and SFDVKD. This CDR3 is 14 amino acids long. This CDR3 reads CATRLLGVANEQFF. CDR3 DNA sequence: TGTGCCACCCGCCTTCTTGGTGTGGCCAATGAGCAGTTCTTC.

On this clonotype itself: Found in a library prepared for alpha chains, this beta chain is an off-target read, and its abundance has little meaning. This chain joins TRBV2 and TRBJ2-2, with unresolved D. Germline V lookup: CDR1 SNHLY, CDR2 FYNNEI. CDR3 length equals 15 residues. Trimming pared 4 bases from V and 4 bases from J, leaving 13 bases between. CDR3 in DNA: TGTGCCAGCAGTGTACAATTGGGGTCCACCGGGGAGCTGTTTTTT. Amino acid sequence: CASSVQLGSTGELFF.

As regards this clonotype: This beta chain slipped into a library made for alpha chains as a stray read, so its size is not meaningful. The chain couples TRBV7-2 to TRBJ2-1; D is possibly TRBD1 or TRBD2 (6 bases each). CDR1 is SGHTA, CDR2 FQGNSA, per germline. The CDR3 length is 14 residues. V was shortened by 1 base and J by 8 bases, with 12 bases between the two germline ends. CDR3 nucleotide sequence: TGTGCCAGCAGCTTAGGGGGGGCTGTGGATGAGCAGTTCTTC. It codes for CASSLGGAVDEQFF.

This clonotype was counted many times. A library made for alpha chains picked up this beta chain off target, so its size means little. The chain combines TRBV27 with TRBJ2-3; 12 nucleotides match TRBD2. V lost 3 bases and J lost 10; bases outside the gene matches: 5. The germline CDR1 and CDR2 sequences are MNHEY and SMNVEV (reference sequence). The length of the CDR3 is 14 residues. CDR3 sequence reads: CASSFLAGGVAQYF. The DNA of the CDR3 is TGTGCCAGCAGTTTTCTAGCGGGAGGGGTGGCGCAGTATTTT.

The table lists this clonotype with many counts. The library was prepared for alpha chains; this beta chain is a stray read, so its frequency means little. The chain combines TRBV7-9 with TRBJ2-3, with 7 bases that match TRBD1. The length of the CDR3 is 14 residues. After removal of 6 bases from V and 4 bases from J, the junction contained 7 bases not matched to a gene. Germline-derived CDR1 and CDR2 are SEHNR and FQNEAQ (reference sequence). Here the CDR3 DNA reads TGTGCCAGCAGACCCCAGACAGGGTCAGATACGCAGTATTTT. Translating it yields CASRPQTGSDTQYF.